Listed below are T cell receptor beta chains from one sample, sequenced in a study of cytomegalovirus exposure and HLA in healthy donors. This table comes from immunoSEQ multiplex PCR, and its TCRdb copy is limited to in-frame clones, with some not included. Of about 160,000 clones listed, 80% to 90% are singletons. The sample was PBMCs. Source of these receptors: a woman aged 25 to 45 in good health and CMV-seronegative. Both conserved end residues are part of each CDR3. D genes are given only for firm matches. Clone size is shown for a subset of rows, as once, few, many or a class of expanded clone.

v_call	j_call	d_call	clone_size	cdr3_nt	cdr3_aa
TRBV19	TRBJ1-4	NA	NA	TGTGCCAGTAGTCCTCGCGTTCCGGGACTTAATGAAAAACTGTTTTTT	CASSPRVPGLNEKLFF
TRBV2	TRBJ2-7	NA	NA	TGTGCCAGCTCCAGGCTCGACGAGCAGTACTTC	CASSRLDEQYF
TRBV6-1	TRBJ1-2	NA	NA	TGTGCCAGCAGTGACAGGGAAAACTATGGCTACACCTTC	CASSDRENYGYTF
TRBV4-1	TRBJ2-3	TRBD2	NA	TGCGCCAGCAGCCTCCCTAGCGGGGGCCTCGGGACAGATACGCAGTATTTT	CASSLPSGGLGTDTQYF
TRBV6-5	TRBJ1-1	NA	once	TGTGCCAGCAGGAGAGGGGATACCACTGAAGCTTTCTTT	CASRRGDTTEAFF
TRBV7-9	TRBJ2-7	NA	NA	TGTGCCAGCAGCCGAACCTCCTACGAGCAGTACTTC	CASSRTSYEQYF
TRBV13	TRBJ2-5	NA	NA	TGTGCCAGCAGCTCCCGGGACAACCAAGAGACCCAGTACTTC	CASSSRDNQETQYF
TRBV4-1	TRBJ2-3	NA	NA	TGCGCCAGCAGCCAAGCCCCTCCCCTTGATACGCAGTATTTT	CASSQAPPLDTQYF
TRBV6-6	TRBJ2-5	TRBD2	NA	TGTGCCAGCAGTTACGGGAGGGGAGTAGAGACCCAGTACTTC	CASSYGRGVETQYF
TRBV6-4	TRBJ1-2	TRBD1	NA	TGTGCCAGCAGACCCGGGACAGGCTATGGCTACACCTTC	CASRPGTGYGYTF
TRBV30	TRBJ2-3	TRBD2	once	TGTGCCTGGAGTGTAAGGGCTAGCGGGAGCGGCCCAGATACGCAGTATTTT	CAWSVRASGSGPDTQYF
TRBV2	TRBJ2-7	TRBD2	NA	TGTGCCAGCACGGGACTAGCGGGAGGGCCTGGCGAGCAGTACTTC	CASTGLAGGPGEQYF
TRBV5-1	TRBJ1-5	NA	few	TGCGCCAGCAGCCTGACCCCGACAGGTGAACAGCCCCAGCATTTT	CASSLTPTGEQPQHF
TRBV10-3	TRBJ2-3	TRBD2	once	TGTGCCATCAGTGGAGGGACTAGCGGGGGGGCCAACACAGATACGCAGTATTTT	CAISGGTSGGANTDTQYF
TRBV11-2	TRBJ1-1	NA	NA	TGTGCCAGCAGCGTAGGGTACAGCGGGGAGGCTTTCTTT	CASSVGYSGEAFF
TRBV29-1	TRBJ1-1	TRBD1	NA	TGCAGCGTCCCCCCCGACAGGGTAGGCACTGAAGCTTTCTTT	CSVPPDRVGTEAFF
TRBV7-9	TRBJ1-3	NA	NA	TGTGCCAGCAGCTTAGCTGGCCCCCCCGACGACACCATATATTTT	CASSLAGPPDDTIYF
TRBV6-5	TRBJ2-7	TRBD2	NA	TGTGCCAGCAGATCGACTAGCGGGCACTCCTACGAGCAGTACTTC	CASRSTSGHSYEQYF
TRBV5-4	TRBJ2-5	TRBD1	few	TGTGCCAGCAGCCAATGGGACAGGGGTAACGGAGTCGAGACCCAGTACTTC	CASSQWDRGNGVETQYF
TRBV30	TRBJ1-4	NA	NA	TGTGCCTGGAGAGGGGAACGGGCAACTAATGAAAAACTGTTTTTT	CAWRGERATNEKLFF
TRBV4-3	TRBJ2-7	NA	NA	TGCGCCAGCAGCCACGCATCAGGTTACGAGCAGTACTTC	CASSHASGYEQYF
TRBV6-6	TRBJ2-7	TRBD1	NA	TGTGCCAGCAAAAACAACAGGGGGTACGAGCAGTACTTC	CASKNNRGYEQYF
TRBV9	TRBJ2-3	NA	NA	TGTGCCAGCAGCCAATGGGGGGCGGACTACACAGATACGCAGTATTTT	CASSQWGADYTDTQYF
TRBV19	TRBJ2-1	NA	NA	TGTGCCAGTAGGGGGATCTACAATGAGCAGTTCTTC	CASRGIYNEQFF
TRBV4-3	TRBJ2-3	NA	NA	TGCGCCAGCAGCCACAGGTTCACAGATACGCAGTATTTT	CASSHRFTDTQYF
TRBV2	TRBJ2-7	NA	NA	TGTGCCAGCACCGAAGGGACCTTCGGCGAGCAGTACTTC	CASTEGTFGEQYF
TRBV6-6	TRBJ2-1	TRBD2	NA	TGTGCCAGCAGCAAAGCGGGGGATTACAATGAGCAGTTCTTC	CASSKAGDYNEQFF
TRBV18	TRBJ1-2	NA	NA	TGTGCCAGCTCACAGGGACTCGACTATGGCTACACCTTC	CASSQGLDYGYTF
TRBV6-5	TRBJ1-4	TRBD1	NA	TGTGCCAGCGGAGACAGGGGGCGGGAAAAACTGTTTTTT	CASGDRGREKLFF
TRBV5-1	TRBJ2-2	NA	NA	TGCGCCAGCAGCTTGGAAAAGGGCACCGGGGAGCTGTTTTTT	CASSLEKGTGELFF
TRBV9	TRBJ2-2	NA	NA	TGTGCCAGCAGCGTACAGGGCAACACCGGGGAGCTGTTTTTT	CASSVQGNTGELFF
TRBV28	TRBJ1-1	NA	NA	TGTGCCAGCAAGAGAACTGAAGCTTTCTTT	CASKRTEAFF
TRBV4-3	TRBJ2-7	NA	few	TGCGCCAGCAGCCAAGATCCCTCGACCATCTACGAGCAGTACTTC	CASSQDPSTIYEQYF
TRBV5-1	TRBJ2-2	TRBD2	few	TGCGCCAGCAGCGGGATAGCGGGGAACACCGGGGAGCTGTTTTTT	CASSGIAGNTGELFF
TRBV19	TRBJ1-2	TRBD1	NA	TGTGCCAGTAGTAACCGGGACAGCCTACCCTATGGCTACACCTTC	CASSNRDSLPYGYTF
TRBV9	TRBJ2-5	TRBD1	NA	TGTGCCAGCAGAGGTCCGACAGGGGGCGACGAGACCCAGTACTTC	CASRGPTGGDETQYF
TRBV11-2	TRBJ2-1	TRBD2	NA	TGTGCCAGCAGCTTTGGTCTAGCGGGGGGACTTAATGAGCAGTTCTTC	CASSFGLAGGLNEQFF
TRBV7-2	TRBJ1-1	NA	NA	TGTGCCAGCAGTCCTATGGGGGAAAGGAACACTGAAGCTTTCTTT	CASSPMGERNTEAFF
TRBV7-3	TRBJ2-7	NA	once	TGTGCCAGCAGCCAACTAGTGGGAGGGGGTTACGAGCAGTACTTC	CASSQLVGGGYEQYF